This TCR beta chain was sequenced in a study of neurological immune-mediated disorders. At least ten counts were recorded for this clonotype. MiXCR was run by TCRdb on the 5' RACE reads, yielding one entry per CDR3 protein. The sample includes about 40,000 distinct CDR3 sequences, roughly 2.5% of them seen just once. This CDR3 is 11 amino acids long. Germline CDR1 and CDR2: SQVTM and ANQGSEA. V dropped 5 bases and J dropped 7 bases, with 11 bases sitting between them. Specimen: PBMCs. This TCR was recovered from a man in his fifties with multiple sclerosis. The chain links TRBV29-1 to TRBJ1-1; the D is unclear. CDR3 in DNA: TGCAGCGTTCTGAAGGGCCGTGAAGCTTTCTTT. Translated, it gives CSVLKGREAFF.